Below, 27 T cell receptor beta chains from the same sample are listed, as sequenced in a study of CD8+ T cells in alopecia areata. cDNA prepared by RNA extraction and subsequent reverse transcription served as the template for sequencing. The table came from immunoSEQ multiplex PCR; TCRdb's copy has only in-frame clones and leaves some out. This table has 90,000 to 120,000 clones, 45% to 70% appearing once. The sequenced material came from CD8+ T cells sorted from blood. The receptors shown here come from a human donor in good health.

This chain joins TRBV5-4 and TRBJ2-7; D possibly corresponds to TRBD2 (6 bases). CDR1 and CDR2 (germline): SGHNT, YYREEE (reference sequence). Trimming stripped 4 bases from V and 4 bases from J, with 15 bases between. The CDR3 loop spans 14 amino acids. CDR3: CASSPGEEGYEQYF. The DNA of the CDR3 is TGTGCCAGCAGCCCTGGGGAGGAGGGATACGAGCAGTACTTC. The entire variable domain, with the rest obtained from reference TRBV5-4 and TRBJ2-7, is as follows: ETGVTQSPTHLIKTRGQQVTLRCSSQSGHNTVSWYQQALGQGPQFIFQYYREEENGRGNFPPRFSGLQFPNYSSELNVNALELDDSALYLCASSPGEEGYEQYFGPGTRLTVT.

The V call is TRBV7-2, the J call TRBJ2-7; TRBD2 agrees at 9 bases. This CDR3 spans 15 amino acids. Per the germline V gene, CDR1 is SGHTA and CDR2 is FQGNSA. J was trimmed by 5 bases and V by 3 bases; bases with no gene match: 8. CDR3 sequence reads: CASSFLGGGADEQYF. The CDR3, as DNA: TGTGCCAGCAGCTTCCTTGGCGGGGGGGCCGACGAGCAGTACTTC.

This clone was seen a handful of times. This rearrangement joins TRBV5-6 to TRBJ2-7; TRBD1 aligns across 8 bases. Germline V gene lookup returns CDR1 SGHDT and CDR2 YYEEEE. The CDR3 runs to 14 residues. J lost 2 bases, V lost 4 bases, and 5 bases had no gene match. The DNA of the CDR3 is TGTGCCAGCAGCGATGACAGGGGAGCCTACGAGCAGTACTTC. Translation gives CASSDDRGAYEQYF.

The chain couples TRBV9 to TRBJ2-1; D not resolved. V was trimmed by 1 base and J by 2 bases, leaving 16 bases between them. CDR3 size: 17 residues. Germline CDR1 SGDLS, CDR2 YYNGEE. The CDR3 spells CASSVYPPTSPYNEQFF. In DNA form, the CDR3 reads TGTGCCAGCAGCGTATATCCCCCAACCTCCCCCTACAATGAGCAGTTCTTC.

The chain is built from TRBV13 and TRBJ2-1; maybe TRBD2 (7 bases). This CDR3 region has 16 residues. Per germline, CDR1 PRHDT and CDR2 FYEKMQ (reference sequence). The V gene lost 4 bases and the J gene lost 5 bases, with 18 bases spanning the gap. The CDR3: CASSSWGGPPHNEQFF. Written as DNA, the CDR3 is TGTGCCAGCAGCTCGTGGGGGGGGCCCCCCCACAATGAGCAGTTCTTC.

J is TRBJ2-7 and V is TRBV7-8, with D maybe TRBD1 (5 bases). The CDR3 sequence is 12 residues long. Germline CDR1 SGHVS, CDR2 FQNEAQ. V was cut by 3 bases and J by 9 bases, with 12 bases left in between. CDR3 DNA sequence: TGTGCCAGCAGCTTTGGGGCTAAGGGGCAGTACTTC. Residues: CASSFGAKGQYF.

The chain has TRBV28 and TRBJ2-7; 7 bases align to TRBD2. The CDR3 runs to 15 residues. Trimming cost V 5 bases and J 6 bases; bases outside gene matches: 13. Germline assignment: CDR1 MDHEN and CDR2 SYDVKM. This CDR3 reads CASSARLARLPEQYF. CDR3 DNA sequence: TGTGCCAGCAGTGCCAGACTAGCTCGTCTCCCCGAGCAGTACTTC. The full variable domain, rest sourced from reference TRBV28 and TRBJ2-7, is DVKVTQSSRYLVKRTGEKVFLECVQDMDHENMFWYRQDPGLGLRLIYFSYDVKMKEKGDIPEGYSVSREKKERFSLILESASTNQTSMYLCASSARLARLPEQYFGPGTRLTVT.

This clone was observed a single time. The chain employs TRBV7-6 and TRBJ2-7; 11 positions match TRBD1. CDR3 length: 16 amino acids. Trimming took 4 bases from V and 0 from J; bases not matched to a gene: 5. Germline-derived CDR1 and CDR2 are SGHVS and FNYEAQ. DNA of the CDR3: TGTGCCAGCAGCTGGACAGGGGGCTTGTCCTCCTACGAGCAGTACTTC. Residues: CASSWTGGLSSYEQYF.

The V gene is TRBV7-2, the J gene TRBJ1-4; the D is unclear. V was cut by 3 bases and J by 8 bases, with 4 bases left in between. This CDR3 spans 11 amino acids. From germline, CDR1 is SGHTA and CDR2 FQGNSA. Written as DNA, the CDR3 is TGTGCCAGCAGCTTTGGAGAAAAACTGTTTTTT. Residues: CASSFGEKLFF. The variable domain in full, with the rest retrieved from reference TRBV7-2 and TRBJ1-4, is GAGVSQSPSNKVTEKGKDVELRCDPISGHTALYWYRQSLGQGLEFLIYFQGNSAPDKSGLPSDRFSAERTGGSVSTLTIQRTQQEDSAVYLCASSFGEKLFFGSGTQLSVL.

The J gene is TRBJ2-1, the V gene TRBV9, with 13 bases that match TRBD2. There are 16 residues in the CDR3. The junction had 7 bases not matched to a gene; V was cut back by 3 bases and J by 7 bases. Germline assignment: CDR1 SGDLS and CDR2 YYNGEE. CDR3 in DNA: TGTGCCAGCAGCGAAAGGACTAGCGGGAGCACGAATGAGCAGTTCTTC. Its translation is CASSERTSGSTNEQFF.

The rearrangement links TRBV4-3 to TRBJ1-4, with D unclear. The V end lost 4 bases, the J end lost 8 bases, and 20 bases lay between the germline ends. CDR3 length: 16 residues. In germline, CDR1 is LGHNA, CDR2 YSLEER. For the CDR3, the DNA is TGCGCCAGCAGCCCCCGTTTCTGGGCCCCGGAGGAAAAACTGTTTTTT. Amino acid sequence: CASSPRFWAPEEKLFF.

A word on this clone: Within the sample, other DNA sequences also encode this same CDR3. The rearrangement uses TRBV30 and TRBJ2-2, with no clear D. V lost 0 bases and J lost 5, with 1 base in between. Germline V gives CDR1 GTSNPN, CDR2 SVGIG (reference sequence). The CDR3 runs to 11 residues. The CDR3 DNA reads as TGTGCCTGGAGTGTAACCGGGGAGCTGTTTTTT. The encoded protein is CAWSVTGELFF. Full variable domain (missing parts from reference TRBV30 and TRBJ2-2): SQTIHQWPATLVQPVGSPLSLECTVEGTSNPNLYWYRQAAGRGLQLLFYSVGIGQISSEVPQNLSASRPQDRQFILSSKKLLLSDSGFYLCAWSVTGELFFGEGSRLTVL.

Here the CDR3 reads CSVAGARGQPQHF. The CDR3 DNA follows: TGCAGCGTTGCAGGGGCTCGGGGTCAGCCCCAGCATTTT. The V call is TRBV29-1, the J call TRBJ1-5; D is possibly TRBD1 (6 bases). Germline CDR1 reads SQVTM; CDR2 reads ANQGSEA. The CDR3 is 13 residues long. Trimming cost V 4 bases and J 6 bases, with 13 bases left between them.

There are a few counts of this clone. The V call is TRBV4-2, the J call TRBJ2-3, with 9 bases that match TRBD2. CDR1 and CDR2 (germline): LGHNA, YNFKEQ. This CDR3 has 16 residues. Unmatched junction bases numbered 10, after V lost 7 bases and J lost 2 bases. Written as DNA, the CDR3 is TGTGCCAGCAAGGTTCCTAGCGGGGCGGACACAGATACGCAGTATTTT. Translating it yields CASKVPSGADTDTQYF.

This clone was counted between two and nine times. In nucleotides, the CDR3 is TGTGCCAGCAGTGACGGACTAGCGCCAGATACGCAGTATTTT. It yields the protein CASSDGLAPDTQYF. The chain employs TRBV2 and TRBJ2-3; 9 bases match TRBD2. Unmatched junction bases numbered 2, after V lost 3 bases and J lost 4 bases. Germline V CDR1 and CDR2: SNHLY, FYNNEI. The length of the CDR3 is 14 residues.

CDR3 sequence (DNA): TGCGCCAGCAGCCCCGACACAGGGAAAACTGAAGCTTTCTTT. The encoded protein is CASSPDTGKTEAFF. This chain joins TRBV5-1 and TRBJ1-1; possibly TRBD1 for D (6 bases). Germline CDR1 is SGHRS and CDR2 is YFSETQ. V was trimmed by 4 bases and J by 5 bases, leaving 15 bases between them. The CDR3 totals 14 residues. Variable domain in full (rest from reference TRBV5-1 and TRBJ1-1): KAGVTQTPRYLIKTRGQQVTLSCSPISGHRSVSWYQQTPGQGLQFLFEYFSETQRNKGNFPGRFSGRQFSNSRSEMNVSTLELGDSALYLCASSPDTGKTEAFFGQGTRLTVV.

The CDR3 protein is CASSYSRQDLTYEQYF. For the CDR3, the DNA is TGTGCCAGCAGTTACTCGAGGCAGGACCTTACCTACGAGCAGTACTTC. V is TRBV6-5 and J is TRBJ2-7; no firm D call. The length of the CDR3 is 16 residues. V lost 0 bases and J 2 bases, leaving 14 bases between the germline ends. The germline CDR1 and CDR2 sequences are MNHEY and SVGAGI.

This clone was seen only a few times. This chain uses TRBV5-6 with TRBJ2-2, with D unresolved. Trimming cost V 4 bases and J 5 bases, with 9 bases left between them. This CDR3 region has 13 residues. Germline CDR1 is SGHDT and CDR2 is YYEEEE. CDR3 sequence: CASSPSGTGELFF. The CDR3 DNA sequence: TGTGCCAGCAGCCCCTCGGGTACCGGGGAGCTGTTTTTT.

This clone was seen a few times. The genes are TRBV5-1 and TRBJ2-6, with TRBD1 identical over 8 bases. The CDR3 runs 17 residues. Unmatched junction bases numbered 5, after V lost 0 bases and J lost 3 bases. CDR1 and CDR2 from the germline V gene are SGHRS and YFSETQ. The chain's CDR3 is CASSLARTGRGANVLTF. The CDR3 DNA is TGCGCCAGCAGCTTGGCCAGGACAGGGCGTGGGGCCAACGTCCTGACTTTC.

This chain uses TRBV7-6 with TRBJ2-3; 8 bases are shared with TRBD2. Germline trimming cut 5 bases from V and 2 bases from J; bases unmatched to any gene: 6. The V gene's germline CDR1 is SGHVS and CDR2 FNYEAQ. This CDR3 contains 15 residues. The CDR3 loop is CASSITSGPTDTQYF. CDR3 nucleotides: TGTGCCAGCAGCATCACTAGCGGCCCCACAGATACGCAGTATTTT.

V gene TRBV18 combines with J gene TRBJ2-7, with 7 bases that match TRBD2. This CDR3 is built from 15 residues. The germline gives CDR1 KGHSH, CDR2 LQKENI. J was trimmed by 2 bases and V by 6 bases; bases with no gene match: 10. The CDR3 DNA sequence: TGTGCCAGCTCCCGAAGGGACTACCCCACCTACGAGCAGTACTTC. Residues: CASSRRDYPTYEQYF.

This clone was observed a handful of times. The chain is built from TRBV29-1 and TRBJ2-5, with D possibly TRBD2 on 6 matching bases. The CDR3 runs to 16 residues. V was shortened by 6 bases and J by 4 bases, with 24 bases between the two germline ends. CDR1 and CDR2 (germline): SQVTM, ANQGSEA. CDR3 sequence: CSVEGVALKRGETQYF. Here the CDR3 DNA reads TGCAGCGTGGAGGGCGTCGCTCTAAAGAGGGGAGAGACCCAGTACTTC. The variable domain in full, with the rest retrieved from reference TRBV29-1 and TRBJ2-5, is SAVISQKPSRDICQRGTSLTIQCQVDSQVTMMFWYRQQPGQSLTLIATANQGSEATYESGFVIDKFPISRPNLTFSTLTVSNMSPEDSSIYLCSVEGVALKRGETQYFGPGTRLLVL.

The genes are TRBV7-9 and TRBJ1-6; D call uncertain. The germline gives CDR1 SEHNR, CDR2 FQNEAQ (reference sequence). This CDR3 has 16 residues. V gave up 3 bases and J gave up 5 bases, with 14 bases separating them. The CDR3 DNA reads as TGTGCCAGCAGCTTGCGGGCGGATGGAAATAATTCACCCCTCCACTTT. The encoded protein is CASSLRADGNNSPLHF. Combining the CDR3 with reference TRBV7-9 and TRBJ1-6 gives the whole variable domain DTGVSQNPRHKITKRGQNVTFRCDPISEHNRLYWYRQTLGQGPEFLTYFQNEAQLEKSRLLSDRFSAERPKGSFSTLEIQRTEQGDSAMYLCASSLRADGNNSPLHFGNGTRLTVT.

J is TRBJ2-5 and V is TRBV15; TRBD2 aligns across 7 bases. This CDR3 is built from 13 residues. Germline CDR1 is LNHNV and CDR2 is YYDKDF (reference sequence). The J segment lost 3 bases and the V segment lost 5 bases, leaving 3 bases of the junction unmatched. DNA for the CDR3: TGTGCCACCAGCTCAGGACTAGAAGAGACCCAGTACTTC. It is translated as CATSSGLEETQYF.

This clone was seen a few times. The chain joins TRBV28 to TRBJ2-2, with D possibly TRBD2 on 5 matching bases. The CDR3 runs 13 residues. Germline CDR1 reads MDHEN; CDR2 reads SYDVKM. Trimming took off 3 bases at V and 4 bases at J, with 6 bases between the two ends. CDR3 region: CASSLEVTGELFF. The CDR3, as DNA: TGTGCCAGCAGTTTGGAGGTCACCGGGGAGCTGTTTTTT.

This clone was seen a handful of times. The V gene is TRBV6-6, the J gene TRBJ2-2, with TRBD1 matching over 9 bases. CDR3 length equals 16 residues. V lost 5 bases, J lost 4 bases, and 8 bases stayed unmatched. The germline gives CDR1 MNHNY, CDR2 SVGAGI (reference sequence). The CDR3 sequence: CASSGPRQGVTGELFF. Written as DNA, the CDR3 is TGTGCCAGCAGTGGCCCTCGACAGGGGGTCACCGGGGAGCTGTTTTTT.

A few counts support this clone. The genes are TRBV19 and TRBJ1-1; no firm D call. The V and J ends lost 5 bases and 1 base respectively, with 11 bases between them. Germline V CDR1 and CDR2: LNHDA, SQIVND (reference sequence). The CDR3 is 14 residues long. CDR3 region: CASSSPAANTEAFF. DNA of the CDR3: TGTGCCAGTAGTTCCCCCGCGGCGAACACTGAAGCTTTCTTT.